This TCR beta chain derives from a study of cytomegalovirus exposure and HLA in healthy donors. The germline V and J ends were trimmed by 5 bases and 11 bases, with 18 bases remaining between them. Germline V gene sequence: CDR1 SEHNR, CDR2 FQNEAQ (reference sequence). The CDR3 totals 14 residues. Study-level results: There were 160 or so TCR beta chains listed as cytomegalovirus-associated.

PCR primers comprised 60 Vbeta and 13 Jbeta primers. Sequenced by immunoSEQ multiplex PCR; TCRdb stores in-frame clones only, minus some. In the table there are approximately 130,000 clones, about 73% of which are singletons. Worth noting for this clone: The antigen is undetermined.

Material for sequencing was PBMCs. This receptor was obtained from a human donor in good health. The chain employs TRBV7-9 and TRBJ1-4, with D perhaps matching TRBD1 (5 bases). The CDR3 coding sequence is TGTGCCAGCAGCGGAGGGGAAGGGCCTTGGAAACTGTTTTTT. As protein: CASSGGEGPWKLFF.